This T cell receptor beta chain is from a study of cytomegalovirus exposure and HLA in healthy donors. Some clones are missing from TCRdb's copy, which holds only in-frame ones; the method was immunoSEQ multiplex PCR. Here the sample spans roughly 310,000 clones, roughly 87% being singletons. The germline V gene encodes CDR1 SEHNR and CDR2 FQNEAQ (reference sequence). J was trimmed by 9 bases and V by 5 bases; bases with no gene match: 7. CDR3 size: 14 residues. The origin of this receptor is a man younger than 40 in good health and CMV-seronegative. This sequence joins TRBV7-9 and TRBJ1-5; 10 bases agree with TRBD1. The material sequenced was PBMCs. CDR3 sequence (DNA): TGTGCCAGCAGCCCAGGGACAGGGGAAGGGCCCCAGCATTTT. Translating it yields CASSPGTGEGPQHF.